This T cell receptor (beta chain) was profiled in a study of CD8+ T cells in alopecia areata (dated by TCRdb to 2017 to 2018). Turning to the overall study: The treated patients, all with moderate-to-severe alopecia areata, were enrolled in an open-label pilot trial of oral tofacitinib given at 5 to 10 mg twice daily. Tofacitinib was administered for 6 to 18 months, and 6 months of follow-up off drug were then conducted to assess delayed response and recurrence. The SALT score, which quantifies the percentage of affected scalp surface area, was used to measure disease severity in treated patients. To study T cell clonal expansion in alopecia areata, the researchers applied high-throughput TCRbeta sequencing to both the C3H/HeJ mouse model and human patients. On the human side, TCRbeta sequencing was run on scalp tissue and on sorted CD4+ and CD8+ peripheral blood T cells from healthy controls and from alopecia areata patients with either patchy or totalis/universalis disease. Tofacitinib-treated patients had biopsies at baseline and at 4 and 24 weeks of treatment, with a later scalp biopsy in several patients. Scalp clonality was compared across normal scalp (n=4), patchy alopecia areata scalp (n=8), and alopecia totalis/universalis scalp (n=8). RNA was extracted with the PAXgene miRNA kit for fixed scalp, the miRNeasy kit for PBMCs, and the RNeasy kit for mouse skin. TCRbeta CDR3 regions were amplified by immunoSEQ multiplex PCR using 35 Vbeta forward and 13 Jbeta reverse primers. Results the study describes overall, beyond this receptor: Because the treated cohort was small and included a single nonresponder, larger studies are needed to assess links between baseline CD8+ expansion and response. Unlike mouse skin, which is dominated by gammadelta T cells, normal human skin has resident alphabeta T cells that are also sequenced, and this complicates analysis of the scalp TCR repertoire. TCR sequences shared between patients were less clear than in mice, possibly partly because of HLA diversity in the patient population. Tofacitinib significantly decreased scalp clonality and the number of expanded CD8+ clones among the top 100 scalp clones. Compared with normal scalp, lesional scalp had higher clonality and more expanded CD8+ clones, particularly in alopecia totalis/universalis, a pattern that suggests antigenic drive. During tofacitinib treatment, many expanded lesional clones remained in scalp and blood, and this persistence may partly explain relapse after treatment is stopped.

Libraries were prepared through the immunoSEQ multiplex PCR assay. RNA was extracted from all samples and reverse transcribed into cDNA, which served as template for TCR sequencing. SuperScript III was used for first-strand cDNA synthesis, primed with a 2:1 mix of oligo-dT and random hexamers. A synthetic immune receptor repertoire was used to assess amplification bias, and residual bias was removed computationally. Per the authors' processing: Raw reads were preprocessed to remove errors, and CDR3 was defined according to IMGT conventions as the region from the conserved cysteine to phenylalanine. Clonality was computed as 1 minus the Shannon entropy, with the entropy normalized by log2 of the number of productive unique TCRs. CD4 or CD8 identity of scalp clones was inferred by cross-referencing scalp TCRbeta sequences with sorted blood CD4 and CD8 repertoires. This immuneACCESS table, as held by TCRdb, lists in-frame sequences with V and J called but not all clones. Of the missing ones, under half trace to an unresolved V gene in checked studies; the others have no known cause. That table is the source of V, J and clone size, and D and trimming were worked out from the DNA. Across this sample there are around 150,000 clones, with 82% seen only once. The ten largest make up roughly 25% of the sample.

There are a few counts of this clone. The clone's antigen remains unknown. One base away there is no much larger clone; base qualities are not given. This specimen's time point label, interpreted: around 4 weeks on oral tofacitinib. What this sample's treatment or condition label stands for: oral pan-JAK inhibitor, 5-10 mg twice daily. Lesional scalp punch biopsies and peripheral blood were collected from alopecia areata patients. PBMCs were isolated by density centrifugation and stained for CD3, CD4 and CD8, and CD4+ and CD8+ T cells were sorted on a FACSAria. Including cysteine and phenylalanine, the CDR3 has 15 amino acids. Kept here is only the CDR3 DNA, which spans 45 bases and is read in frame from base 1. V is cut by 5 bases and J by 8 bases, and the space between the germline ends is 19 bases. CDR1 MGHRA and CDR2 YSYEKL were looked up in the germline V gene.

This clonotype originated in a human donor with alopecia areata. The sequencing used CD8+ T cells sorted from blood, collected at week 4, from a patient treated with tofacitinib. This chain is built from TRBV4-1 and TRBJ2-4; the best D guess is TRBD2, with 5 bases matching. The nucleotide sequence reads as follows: TGCGCCAGCAGCTCGGCGGTAGAGGGCTTATACATTCAGTACTTC. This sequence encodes CASSSAVEGLYIQYF.